This TCR beta chain was found in a study of T cell repertoires in cytomegalovirus infection. Study context: TCR beta signatures that were public indicated CMV infection and matching HLA type.

Via MiXCR, TCRdb re-called the reads, giving one row per CDR3 protein. This sample yields a few hundred thousand distinct CDR3 sequences, of which approximately 22% are seen a single time; 15% to 20% belongs to the top ten. In regard to this clonotype: The antigen remains unidentified.

The sequences come from cultured PBMCs, collected from culture after CMV antigen stimulation. This receptor was identified in a human donor in good health (CMV status not recorded). Some clones in this sample may be carry-over from other donors' samples.

CDR3 coding DNA: TGTGCCAGCAGCTCAGGGGACAGGGGGCGACAAGAGACCCAGTACTTC. Translated, it gives CASSSGDRGRQETQYF. This chain joins TRBV11-3 and TRBJ2-5, with 12 bases fitting TRBD1. This CDR3 spans 16 amino acids. Trimming cost V 4 bases and J 2 bases; bases outside gene matches: 5. Germline-derived CDR1 and CDR2 are SGHNT and YENEEA.